This entry describes one TCR beta chain. Its antigen is currently not known. Base quality data are lacking; no much larger clone is found one base away. CDR1 LNHDA and CDR2 SQIVND were looked up in the germline V gene (reference sequence). Counted from cysteine to phenylalanine, this CDR3 has 13 amino acids. The CDR3 DNA has 39 bases and is translated from base 1. V ends up 3 bases short and J 7 bases short, with an unmatched junction base count of 3. Another Seattle source contributed samples from volunteer blood donors who had recovered from COVID-19. Collaborating institutions collected whole blood in K2EDTA tubes following their own protocols. For TCRbeta analysis, collaborators shipped samples as frozen whole blood, isolated PBMCs, or DNA extracted from either of those sample types. TCRbeta CDR3 regions were amplified from genomic DNA using the immunoSEQ Assay, a bias-controlled multiplex PCR. The paper's data handling went like this. The number of nucleated cells in each sample was estimated by amplification of reference gene primers within the assay. To quantify the absolute abundance of each unique TCRbeta CDR3 rearrangement, sequence reads were collapsed and filtered. For each sample, productive Simpson clonality was calculated as the square root of Simpson's diversity index across productive rearrangements. The source is immuneACCESS, and TCRdb retained only in-frame sequences with V and J called. Part of the clones is not carried over; for the studies checked, unresolved V genes explain less than half of this, and the remainder is unexplained. Clonal size and the V and J genes are those of that table, whereas D and trimming came from the DNA. Within this sample are just under 150,000 clones, with around 86% of them counted one time only. The ten largest make up approximately 35% of the sample.

The sample belongs to a study of blood T cell repertoires in COVID-19 (dated by TCRdb to 2019 to 2021). The study in broad terms: Samples from collaborators originated in the United States, Italy and Spain and spanned both the acute and convalescent phases of COVID-19. A freely available public database, intended as a resource for researchers studying the immune response to SARS-CoV-2, is where the repertoires were released. A de-identified subject ID, COVID-19 status, age in years and sex were almost always included in the sample metadata. The dataset comprised deeply sampled blood TCRbeta repertoires from subjects exposed to, actively infected with, or recovered from COVID-19. The material from the prospective study consisted of cDNA or gDNA derived from T cells, B-cell-depleted T cells, or PBMCs. Where HLA class I and class II types were available, the types were taken from metadata supplied by the sample provider, not from assay-based typing. Samples came from the ongoing ImmuneRACE study (first 160 participants) plus 1,254 subjects from 6 global collaborators. Broad study findings and their caveats: Clinical and demographic metadata were provided uncurated, with the amount varying by source and participant.

The sequence joins TRBV19 to TRBJ1-5, with 7 bases matching TRBD1. The specimen sequenced was peripheral blood. This TCR derives from a man in his forties or fifties who had recovered from COVID-19. The CDR3 loop reads CASSIQGGQPQHF. The nucleotides are TGTGCCAGTAGTATTCAGGGGGGCCAGCCCCAGCATTTT.